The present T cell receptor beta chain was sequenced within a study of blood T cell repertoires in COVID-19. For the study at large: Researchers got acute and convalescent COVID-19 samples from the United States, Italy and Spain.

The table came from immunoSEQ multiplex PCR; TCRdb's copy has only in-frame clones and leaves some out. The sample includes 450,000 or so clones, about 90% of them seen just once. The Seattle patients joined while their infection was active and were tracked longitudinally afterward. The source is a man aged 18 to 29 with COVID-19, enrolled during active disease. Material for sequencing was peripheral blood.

The CDR3 coding sequence is TGTGCCAGCAGTTTAAGACCTAGCGGGGGAGACCCCTACGAGCAGTACTTC. This codes for CASSLRPSGGDPYEQYF. The gene calls are TRBV27 and TRBJ2-7; TRBD2 matches at 10 bases. The CDR3 has 17 amino acids. V shed 2 bases, J shed 2 bases, and the junction held 9 bases outside the gene matches. Per germline, CDR1 MNHEY and CDR2 SMNVEV (reference sequence).